The rows below give T cell receptor beta chains drawn from one sample of a study of radiotherapy plus CTLA-4 blockade in lung cancer. Only in-frame clones appear in the TCRdb table, and some are missing; sequencing was by immunoSEQ multiplex PCR. The sample includes tens of thousands of clones, about 90% of them seen just once. The sequencing here drew on peripheral blood, taken from a patient treated with radiotherapy plus ipilimumab. These receptors all come from a human donor with non-small cell lung cancer who had a partial response to radiotherapy plus ipilimumab. Each CDR3 is given with its conserved first and last residue. The D gene is left open where the match is weak. Size values are once, few and many counts, or a class for expanded clones, and some rows have none.

>TRBV9|TRBJ1-1|-|-
CASSVGGGDTEAFF
TGTGCCAGCAGCGTAGGTGGGGGGGACACTGAAGCTTTCTTT
>TRBV5-1|TRBJ1-1|-|-
CASRLRFEGAEAFF
TGCGCCAGCCGCTTGCGCTTTGAGGGGGCTGAAGCTTTCTTT
>TRBV2|TRBJ2-5|-|TRBD1
CASRADRGLVGETQYF
TGTGCCAGCAGAGCTGACAGGGGGCTTGTCGGGGAGACCCAGTACTTC
>TRBV14|TRBJ2-1|few|TRBD1
CASSQLDRTYNEQFF
TGTGCCAGCAGCCAATTGGACAGGACATACAATGAGCAGTTCTTC
>TRBV28|TRBJ2-1|-|-
CASTPDRVYNEQFF
TGTGCCAGCACCCCGGACAGAGTTTACAATGAGCAGTTCTTC
>TRBV30|TRBJ2-5|few|TRBD2
CACHGGVGETQYF
TGTGCCTGCCATGGGGGGGTTGGGGAGACCCAGTACTTC
>TRBV28|TRBJ2-7|-|-
CASRRDSPYEQYF
TGTGCCAGCAGGCGGGACAGCCCCTACGAGCAGTACTTC
>TRBV6-5|TRBJ2-1|-|TRBD2
CASSWTSGGNNEQFF
TGTGCCAGCAGTTGGACTAGCGGGGGTAACAATGAGCAGTTCTTC
>TRBV15|TRBJ1-5|-|-
CATSIYIGNQPQHF
TGTGCCACCAGCATTTACATCGGCAATCAGCCCCAGCATTTT
>TRBV2|TRBJ1-4|-|TRBD1
CARGGGGPATNEKLFF
TGTGCCAGAGGGGGCGGGGGGCCTGCAACTAATGAAAAACTGTTTTTT
>TRBV7-9|TRBJ1-1|-|TRBD1
CASSSGQGSPEAFF
TGTGCCAGCAGCTCCGGACAGGGGTCACCTGAAGCTTTCTTT
>TRBV28|TRBJ1-4|-|TRBD1
CASSFQRGQSEKLFF
TGTGCCAGCAGTTTTCAGAGGGGGCAGAGTGAAAAACTGTTTTTT
>TRBV4-3|TRBJ2-5|few|TRBD2
CASSRLAGETQYF
TGCGCCAGCAGTCGCCTAGCGGGAGAGACCCAGTACTTC
>TRBV15|TRBJ2-1|-|-
CATSSGTYEQFF
TGTGCCACCAGCAGCGGGACTTATGAGCAGTTCTTC
>TRBV10-3|TRBJ1-2|-|-
CAIRQGSYGYTF
TGTGCCATCAGACAGGGTAGCTATGGCTACACCTTC
>TRBV10-3|TRBJ1-2|-|-
CAIRGAQMRGYTF
TGTGCCATCAGAGGTGCACAGATGAGAGGCTACACCTTC
>TRBV2|TRBJ1-6|-|TRBD1
CASTLGQGSSPLHF
TGTGCCAGCACTTTGGGACAGGGAAGTTCACCCCTCCACTTT
>TRBV5-4|TRBJ2-1|-|-
CASGASSYNEQFF
TGTGCCAGCGGGGCCAGCTCCTACAATGAGCAGTTCTTC
>TRBV5-1|TRBJ1-5|-|-
CASSLEGDRGQPQHF
TGCGCCAGCAGCTTGGAGGGGGACCGGGGTCAGCCCCAGCATTTT
>TRBV28|TRBJ1-1|-|TRBD1
CASSPPPGQGYTEAFF
TGTGCCAGCAGTCCGCCACCGGGACAGGGGTATACTGAAGCTTTCTTT
>TRBV27|TRBJ2-5|-|TRBD2
CASGFSGRRETQYF
TGTGCCAGCGGATTTAGCGGGAGGAGGGAGACCCAGTACTTC
>TRBV7-8|TRBJ2-2|once|TRBD2
CASSPRLAGGPGGTGELFF
TGTGCCAGCAGCCCGAGACTAGCGGGAGGGCCCGGGGGCACCGGGGAGCTGTTTTTT
>TRBV5-1|TRBJ2-1|-|-
CASSRWGDSYNEQFF
TGCGCCAGCAGCCGGTGGGGAGACTCCTACAATGAGCAGTTCTTC
>TRBV4-1|TRBJ2-7|few|TRBD1
CASSQGGGQGLPEQYF
TGCGCCAGCAGCCAAGGAGGGGGACAGGGGCTACCCGAGCAGTACTTC
>TRBV27|TRBJ1-3|-|-
CASSLTDSGNTIYF
TGTGCCAGCAGTTTAACAGACTCTGGAAACACCATATATTTT
>TRBV4-1|TRBJ2-2|-|TRBD2
CASSQEGLAGGPDTGELFF
TGCGCCAGCAGCCAAGAGGGACTAGCGGGAGGGCCGGACACCGGGGAGCTGTTTTTT
>TRBV5-6|TRBJ2-3|once|-
CASSLTGTDTQYF
TGTGCCAGCAGCTTGACGGGCACAGATACGCAGTATTTT
>TRBV6-1|TRBJ2-3|-|TRBD2
CASSVSGSVTDTQYF
TGTGCCAGCAGTGTTAGCGGGAGTGTAACAGATACGCAGTATTTT
>TRBV9|TRBJ2-7|-|-
CASSVGPGVYEQYF
TGTGCCAGCAGCGTAGGTCCAGGGGTCTACGAGCAGTACTTC
>TRBV5-6|TRBJ2-5|-|-
CASSLATGLGQETQYF
TGTGCCAGCAGCTTGGCGACAGGACTGGGGCAAGAGACCCAGTACTTC
>TRBV19|TRBJ1-2|few|TRBD1
CASRTGDYGYTF
TGTGCCAGTAGGACAGGGGACTATGGCTACACCTTC
>TRBV13|TRBJ1-1|few|TRBD1
CASSSTGKTEAFF
TGTGCCAGCAGCTCGACAGGGAAAACTGAAGCTTTCTTT
>TRBV6-6|TRBJ2-1|-|TRBD2
CASSSVAGGSYNEQFF
TGTGCCAGCAGTTCCGTAGCGGGAGGCTCCTACAATGAGCAGTTCTTC
>TRBV4-2|TRBJ2-3|-|TRBD1
CASSQDPGTGGADTQYF
TGTGCCAGCAGCCAAGACCCCGGGACAGGGGGGGCAGATACGCAGTATTTT
>TRBV2|TRBJ2-1|-|-
CATSTRENNEQFF
TGTGCCACCTCTACCAGGGAAAACAATGAGCAGTTCTTC
>TRBV5-1|TRBJ2-2|-|-
CASSPQGPGELFF
TGCGCCAGCAGCCCCCAGGGGCCCGGGGAGCTGTTTTTT
>TRBV27|TRBJ1-2|-|-
CASSLSTGSIGGYTF
TGTGCCAGCAGTTTATCAACGGGATCCATAGGGGGCTACACCTTC
>TRBV6-6|TRBJ2-2|-|TRBD2
CASSYSLAVGTGELFF
TGTGCCAGCAGTTACAGCCTAGCGGTCGGTACCGGGGAGCTGTTTTTT
>TRBV27|TRBJ2-2|-|-
CASSLGRGRTGELFF
TGTGCCAGCAGTTTAGGCAGGGGCCGTACCGGGGAGCTGTTTTTT
>TRBV9|TRBJ1-4|-|-
CASSRGWGGLEKLFF
TGTGCCAGCAGCCGTGGGTGGGGGGGTCTTGAAAAACTGTTTTTT
>TRBV7-9|TRBJ2-1|few|TRBD2
CASSLSGRAYNEQFF
TGTGCCAGCAGCCTGAGCGGGAGGGCCTACAATGAGCAGTTCTTC
>TRBV2|TRBJ2-7|-|-
CASTLGRKQYF
TGTGCCAGCACCTTGGGCCGTAAGCAGTACTTC
>TRBV11-2|TRBJ2-2|-|TRBD2
CASSPPASGRTGELFF
TGTGCCAGCAGCCCGCCCGCTAGCGGGAGAACCGGGGAGCTGTTTTTT
>TRBV19|TRBJ1-1|once|-
CASSITDTEAFF
TGTGCCAGTAGTATCACGGACACTGAAGCTTTCTTT
>TRBV2|TRBJ2-7|-|-
CASSALKGYGFSYEQYF
TGTGCCAGCAGCGCCTTGAAGGGGTACGGATTCTCCTACGAGCAGTACTTC
>TRBV19|TRBJ1-1|few|-
CASSMSSNTEAFF
TGTGCCAGTAGTATGTCGTCGAACACTGAAGCTTTCTTT
>TRBV7-2|TRBJ2-3|-|-
CASSLAGWGASTDTQYF
TGTGCCAGCAGCTTAGCCGGATGGGGCGCTAGCACAGATACGCAGTATTTT
>TRBV28|TRBJ1-5|-|-
CASSPTINRVRSNQPQHF
TGTGCCAGCAGCCCTACCATTAACAGGGTTCGGAGCAATCAGCCCCAGCATTTT
>TRBV6-1|TRBJ1-1|-|-
CASSERGDTEAFF
TGTGCCAGCAGCGAACGGGGGGACACTGAAGCTTTCTTT
>TRBV13|TRBJ1-2|few|-
CASSPTDFYGYTF
TGTGCCAGCAGCCCAACCGACTTTTATGGCTACACCTTC
>TRBV30|TRBJ1-6|-|-
CAWSTGSPLHF
TGTGCCTGGAGCACAGGTTCACCCCTCCACTTT